This note documents a single T cell receptor (beta chain) sequence. This clonotype was counted ten times or more. What this receptor recognizes is not known. There are no base qualities to consult, and no much larger clone falls within one base. Amplification of TCR beta CDR3 regions was carried out from RNA transcripts. The first round of RT-PCR for the TCR CDR3 was performed with the HTBI primer set and the Qiagen OneStep RT-PCR kit. A second multiplex PCR round built the libraries, followed by size selection and purification. Libraries were sequenced paired-end with 100 bp reads on an Illumina HiSeq2000. From the authors' description of their analysis: SOAPnuke was used to process the raw data, throwing out any read that contained adapters or uncalled bases, had a mean Phred below 15, or lacked an exact constant-primer or identifier match. COPE v1.2.5 was used to merge high-quality paired reads, and clonotypes were defined as unique nucleotide sequences. MiTCR v1.1 was used to align clonotypes to the IMGT TRBV, TRBD and TRBJ reference segments. Only V-J combinations with frequency above 0.0001, covering 99.2% of repertoires, were analysed. The TCS score was defined as the ratio of F50 (clonal expansion) to E x V (chaos), calculated using BLOSUM62-based TCRdist between CDR3 peptides within each V-J. Welch's t-statistics and random forest reduced roughly 500 V-J features to 13, which were used in a naive Bayes classifier (R e1071). TCRdb's own reprocessing of the public reads used fastp at Q25 and MiXCR and kept productive beta chains. Entries that share a CDR3 protein sequence are merged under the most common genes and DNA. The V and J calls and clone size are TCRdb's, not the authors'. The sample has 650,000 to 750,000 distinct CDR3 sequences on record, 12% to 15% of them singletons. Of the sample, approximately 10% is held by the ten largest clones.

The sample is drawn from a study of T cells in Graves' hyperthyroidism and ophthalmopathy (dated by TCRdb to between 2018 and 2020). Concerning the study at large: Peripheral blood samples were taken at initial diagnosis, before any treatment was given. To identify TCR V-J signatures that set the groups apart, the researchers used a discovery cohort of about a hundred patients, made up of 43 with Graves' ophthalmopathy and 57 with stable Graves' hyperthyroidism. Prospective prediction of ophthalmopathy was tested in an independent validation cohort of 18 to 20 hyperthyroidism patients and roughly 16 patients who later progressed to ophthalmopathy. For training and testing, the approximately 92 patients in the discovery cohort were randomly divided in a 7:3 ratio. Thyroid tissue and blood T-cell repertoires from over 5 Graves' hyperthyroidism patients were also compared in the study. Once sampling was done, hyperthyroidism patients were given methimazole at a starting dose of 30 mg daily, whereas ophthalmopathy patients were given high-dose intravenous methylprednisolone. The paper reports TCR Vbeta CDR3 sequencing of over 120 peripheral blood samples: fewer than 50 ophthalmopathy, 75 to 80 hyperthyroidism and some 17 progressor patients.

V is reduced by 3 bases and J by 4 bases, leaving a spacing of 12 bases between them. Including the terminal cysteine and phenylalanine, the CDR3 comprises 14 residues. The read is trimmed to its CDR3 DNA, 42 bases read in frame from base 1. Points the paper makes about the study in general: Ophthalmopathy was separated from stable hyperthyroidism by a 13 V-J signature model, with 85% to 90% sensitivity and just over 81% specificity obtained in cross-validation and 80%/75% obtained in testing. In validation, the model predicted progression to ophthalmopathy a median of roughly 6.2 months before onset, with roughly 68% sensitivity and just under 75% specificity. Sample size was not statistically predetermined, and investigators were not blinded to group allocation. Blood samples also contained most of the expanded thyroid clonotypes (frequency above 0.001), which suggests that blood repertoires may reflect thyroid immune responses.

Stable Graves' hyperthyroidism was defined as no progression to ophthalmopathy during 18 months of follow-up. Hyperthyroidism patients were aged 18 to 65 years and newly diagnosed, with disease duration of less than 2 months. Exclusion was applied to patients with uncontrolled infections, other autoimmune diseases, pregnancy or lactation. Clinical symptoms, serum thyroxine and TRAb, thyroid ultrasound, and orbital computed tomography formed the basis for the diagnoses. Ficoll-Paque density gradient centrifugation was used to isolate PBMCs from approximately 10 ml of fresh peripheral blood. Trizol reagent was used to extract total RNA, and RNA quality was then checked on an Agilent 2100 Bioanalyzer.

The sample was blood. This clonotype originated in a woman between 18 and 30 years old with Graves' hyperthyroidism. The rearrangement joined TRBV12-3 or TRBV12-4 to TRBJ2-5; perhaps TRBD1 is the D gene, with 5 bases matching. The nucleotides read TGTGCCAGCAGTTTTGTGGGGCCAGCAGAGACCCAGTACTTC. It is translated as CASSFVGPAETQYF.